These 21 T cell receptor beta chains were sequenced from one sample in a study of human T cells and chemical hapten exposure. Time point here: healthy volunteer bleed at 2 weeks. Unfractionated whole blood was the source of the extracted total RNA. In TCRdb, the RACE reads were re-called with MiXCR into one record per CDR3 protein. The sample carries about 130,000 distinct CDR3 sequences, approximately 9% recorded once. The sequencing input was whole blood. These receptors all come from a male donor in good health. Some clones in this sample may be carry-over from other donors' samples.

Many counts were recorded for this clonotype. The chain joins TRBV7-9 to TRBJ1-1; possible D gene TRBD1, 6 bases. Germline V gene lookup returns CDR1 SEHNR and CDR2 FQNEAQ (reference sequence). The CDR3 is 17 amino acids. The ends were cut back, 3 bases at V and 1 base at J, with 18 bases in the middle. The CDR3 is CASSFRDTTIKNTEAFF. The CDR3 DNA follows: TGTGCCAGCAGCTTCCGGGACACCACGATCAAGAACACTGAAGCTTTCTTT.

Remarks on this clonotype: The junction departs from germline at one end; a sequencing error may be responsible. V usage is TRBV2 and J usage is TRBJ2-7; 8 bases are a match to TRBD1. The CDR3 runs 16 residues. Germline-derived CDR1 and CDR2 are SNHLY and FYNNEI. The CDR3 protein is CAISERRQGPSYEQYF. CDR3 bases: TGTGCCATCAGTGAAAGGCGACAGGGGCCCTCCTACGAGCAGTACTTC. Based on the CDR3 plus reference TRBV2 and TRBJ2-7, the full variable domain is EPEVTQTPSHQVTQMGQEVILRCVPISNHLYFYWYRQILGQKVEFLVSFYNNEISEKSEIFDDQFSVERPDGSNFTLKIRSTKLEDSAMYFCAISERRQGPSYEQYFGPGTRLTVT.

Details on this clonotype: One base away lies a much larger clone, so this may be a sequencing read error. The genes are TRBV6-5 and TRBJ1-1; no reliable D call. Trimming shortened V by 1 base and J by 7 bases, and 7 bases separated the two germline ends. There are 12 residues in the CDR3. Germline values: CDR1 MNHEY, CDR2 SVGAGI. CDR3 loop: CASSYYGDEAFF. CDR3 nucleotide sequence: TGTGCCAGCAGTTACTACGGGGATGAAGCTTTCTTT.

This clonotype was detected a few times. CDR3 DNA sequence: TGTGCCAGCCAGGACAGGGGCCTTCTCAATGAGCAGTTCTTC. The encoded protein is CASQDRGLLNEQFF. V is TRBV3-1 and J is TRBJ2-1; 9 bases fit TRBD1. The junction had 8 bases not matched to a gene; V was cut back by 8 bases and J by 6 bases. There are 14 residues in the CDR3. The V gene's germline CDR1 is LGHDT and CDR2 YNNKEL (reference sequence).

At least ten counts were recorded for this clonotype. The chain combines TRBV12-5 with TRBJ2-2; D ambiguous. The CDR3 is 13 amino acids. V was shortened by 5 bases and J by 1 base, with 5 bases between the two germline ends. Germline V gives CDR1 LGHNT, CDR2 FRNRAP. This CDR3 reads CASGLGNTGELFF. For the CDR3, the DNA is TGTGCTAGTGGTCTGGGGAACACCGGGGAGCTGTTTTTT.

This clonotype appeared a few times. V and J are TRBV5-4 and TRBJ2-3; D not certain. The CDR3 sequence is 13 residues long. Germline loops: CDR1 SGHNT, CDR2 YYREEE (reference sequence). The V gene lost 1 base and the J gene lost 4 bases, with 7 bases spanning the gap. DNA for the CDR3: TGTGCCAGCAGCTTGCAATTATCAGATACGCAGTATTTT. Amino acid sequence: CASSLQLSDTQYF.

In this sample, this clonotype turned up a few times. This sequence joins TRBV20-1 and TRBJ2-1, with 13 bases identical to TRBD2. This CDR3 is 17 amino acids long. V was pared by 3 bases and J by 9 bases, with 14 bases of the junction left unmatched. CDR1 is DFQATT and CDR2 is SNEGSKA in the germline V gene (reference sequence). The CDR3, as DNA: TGCAGTGCTAGTCGGGGACAACTAGCGGGAGGGCTGGCTGAGCAGTTCTTC. It specifies CSASRGQLAGGLAEQFF.

This clonotype has at least ten counts. The chain combines TRBV13 with TRBJ2-4, with 10 bases fitting TRBD2. The V gene's germline CDR1 is PRHDT and CDR2 FYEKMQ (reference sequence). The CDR3 spans 18 residues. Trimming at V came to 4 bases and at J to 2 bases, leaving 11 bases not matched to a gene. CDR3 DNA: TGTGCCAGCAGCTGGGGACTAGCGAGACTCCTAACCAAAAACATTCAGTACTTC. It is translated as CASSWGLARLLTKNIQYF.

This clonotype was observed a handful of times. The V gene is TRBV5-1, the J gene TRBJ2-7; a weak D match, TRBD2 (5 bases). The CDR3 covers 12 residues. V dropped 0 bases and J dropped 5 bases, with 6 bases sitting between them. Germline CDR1 SGHRS, CDR2 YFSETQ. In DNA, the CDR3 is TGCGCCAGCAGCTTGGAGGGAGACGAGCAGTACTTC. It yields the protein CASSLEGDEQYF.

This clonotype came up a few times. The chain has TRBV6-4 and TRBJ2-3; 12 bases agree with TRBD2. The CDR3 runs 15 residues. Per the germline V gene, CDR1 is MRHNA and CDR2 is SNTAGT. V shed 6 bases and J 4 bases; nucleotides not matched to a gene: 5. In DNA form, the CDR3 reads TGTGCCAGCAGCCGACTAGCGGGAGAAGCAGATACGCAGTATTTT. Translated, it gives CASSRLAGEADTQYF.

V and J are TRBV27 and TRBJ2-7; D may be TRBD2 (5 bases). CDR1 is MNHEY and CDR2 is SMNVEV in the germline V gene (reference sequence). The CDR3 spans 14 residues. Trimming stripped 4 bases from V and 3 bases from J, with 13 bases between. CDR3 residues: CASSSSGKDYEQYF. In DNA, the CDR3 is TGTGCCAGCAGTTCGTCGGGAAAAGACTACGAGCAGTACTTC.

The chain recombines TRBV4-3 with TRBJ1-1; no clear D. The CDR3 has 21 amino acids. V lost 3 bases and J lost 1, with 30 bases in between. CDR1 LGHNA and CDR2 YSLEER come from the germline V gene. CDR3 nucleotide sequence: TGCGCCAGCAGCCACGCCTTGGGCTCCATCGGGCTACCCTCAGCGAACACTGAAGCTTTCTTT. Its protein product is CASSHALGSIGLPSANTEAFF.

This clonotype appeared a single time. The genes are TRBV19 and TRBJ1-4; the D is unclear. The CDR3 totals 14 residues. Germline V lookup: CDR1 LNHDA, CDR2 SQIVND (reference sequence). The ends were cut back, 1 base at V and 0 bases at J, with 3 bases in the middle. CDR3 DNA sequence: TGTGCCAGTAGTATAGTTGCAACTAATGAAAAACTGTTTTTT. The encoded protein is CASSIVATNEKLFF.

This clonotype showed up many times. V gene TRBV29-1 combines with J gene TRBJ2-1; unclear D gene. V was shortened by 4 bases and J by 8 bases, with 18 bases between the two germline ends. Germline V gives CDR1 SQVTM, CDR2 ANQGSEA. The CDR3 covers 14 residues. Here the CDR3 DNA reads TGCAGCGTTGGCTGGGGTGTTGCATTCGATGAGCAGTTCTTC. Amino acid sequence: CSVGWGVAFDEQFF.

This clonotype turned up a few times. This rearrangement joins TRBV12-5 to TRBJ2-5; D possibly corresponds to TRBD1 (5 bases). The CDR3 extends over 16 amino acids. Between the trimmed V and J ends, which lost 0 bases and 7 bases, there was a span of 18 bases. CDR1 and CDR2 (germline): LGHNT, FRNRAP. CDR3 DNA: TGTGCTAGTGGTTTGGTACTTGGGGCAGACAAAGGGACCCAGTACTTC. Translation gives CASGLVLGADKGTQYF.

This clonotype was counted a few times. The chain links TRBV7-9 to TRBJ2-1; a weak D match, TRBD2 (6 bases). Trimming cost V 5 bases and J 4 bases, with 21 bases left between them. The germline CDR1 and CDR2 sequences are SEHNR and FQNEAQ (reference sequence). This CDR3 has 17 residues. This chain's CDR3 is CASSAMRGAGGYNEQFF. The DNA of the CDR3 is TGTGCCAGCAGCGCCATGAGGGGAGCGGGTGGGTACAATGAGCAGTTCTTC.

With respect to this clonotype: The junction and the germline gene differ at one end; a read error may be behind it. This chain links TRBV20-1 with TRBJ2-1; tentative D call: TRBD1 (6 bases). The CDR3 sequence is 14 residues long. In germline, CDR1 is DFQATT, CDR2 SNEGSKA (reference sequence). CDR3 sequence: CSVRTQGTYNEQFF. CDR3 nucleotide sequence: TGCAGTGTTAGAACTCAGGGGACCTACAATGAGCAGTTCTTC.

This clonotype was counted many times. The rearrangement uses TRBV29-1 and TRBJ2-1, with TRBD2 identical over 7 bases. Germline CDR1 is SQVTM and CDR2 is ANQGSEA. The V gene end was trimmed by 6 bases and the J gene end by 9 bases; junction bases not matched to a gene: 5. The CDR3 runs to 11 residues. The CDR3 region is CSVPAGIEQFF. The DNA for the CDR3 is TGCAGCGTCCCAGCGGGAATTGAGCAGTTCTTC.

This clonotype was seen at least ten times. The gene calls are TRBV7-2 and TRBJ2-3; 9 bases align to TRBD1. Germline CDR1 and CDR2: SGHTA and FQGNSA. J gave up 6 bases and V 5 bases, and 3 bases lay outside the gene matches. CDR3 length: 13 residues. The CDR3 is CASSDRGIDTQYF. CDR3 in DNA: TGTGCCAGCAGCGACAGGGGGATTGATACGCAGTATTTT.

Worth noting for this clonotype: One end of the junction does not line up with germline, which may come from a read error. The rearrangement joins TRBV11-2 to TRBJ2-2; 10 bases are a match to TRBD2. Looked up from germline, CDR1 is SGHAT and CDR2 is FQNNGV. The CDR3 length is 17 residues. Written as DNA, the CDR3 is TGTACCAGCAGCTTTCAAAGCGGGAGGGCTCCCACCGGGGAGCTGTTTTTT. Translation gives CTSSFQSGRAPTGELFF.

This clonotype was counted ten times or more. J is TRBJ1-1 and V is TRBV6-6; the D is unclear. The V gene lost 4 bases and the J gene lost 4 bases, with 19 bases spanning the gap. The CDR3 spans 16 residues. The germline V gene has CDR1 MNHNY and CDR2 SVGAGI (reference sequence). The CDR3 sequence: CASSSAWRTESTEAFF. CDR3 DNA sequence: TGTGCCAGCAGTTCCGCCTGGAGGACCGAGAGCACTGAAGCTTTCTTT.